This entry lists 23 T cell receptor beta chains sequenced from one sample in a study of T cells expressing NK-cell markers. TCRdb re-called the 5' RACE reads; one entry per CDR3 protein, DNA not given. The sample features some 110,000 distinct CDR3 sequences, with 18% in its top ten. Specimen: blood T cells: a sorted CD56 or NKG2C T cell subset, CD4+ or CD8+ T cells, or bulk PBMC T cells (not recorded which). Receptors originate from a woman aged 18 to 75 in good health.

The V gene is TRBV5-1, the J gene TRBJ1-5. From germline, CDR1 is SGHRS and CDR2 YFSETQ. The CDR3 contains 14 residues. The CDR3 sequence: CASSEGLTKQPQHF.

The J gene is TRBJ2-1, the V gene TRBV7-3; TCRdb proposes TRBD1, but this gene call is untestable without DNA. The CDR3 contains 15 residues. Germline V gene lookup returns CDR1 SGHTA and CDR2 FQGTGA. The CDR3 here is CASSWTGGAFNEQFF.

The V and J genes are TRBV7-8 and TRBJ2-1; TCRdb gives TRBD1 as the D gene, but with no DNA this cannot be confirmed. Looked up from germline, CDR1 is SGHVS and CDR2 is FQNEAQ. CDR3 size: 14 residues. CDR3 sequence reads: CASSSSWTGNEQFF.

The chain joins TRBV27 to TRBJ2-2; without DNA, the TCRdb call of TRBD1 cannot be checked. Germline V lookup: CDR1 MNHEY, CDR2 SMNVEV (reference sequence). CDR3 size: 13 residues. CDR3 in amino acids: CASSLPLSGELFF.

The chain joins TRBV20-1 to TRBJ2-3. Germline loops: CDR1 DFQATT, CDR2 SNEGSKA (reference sequence). The CDR3 covers 14 residues. This CDR3 is CSARVLAGWDTQYF.

The CDR3 region is CASSEPGTNTGELFF. The V gene is TRBV7-9, the J gene TRBJ2-2; TCRdb lists TRBD1, though no DNA is available to test this call. The germline V gene has CDR1 SEHNR and CDR2 FQNEAQ (reference sequence). The CDR3 length is 15 residues.

CDR3 sequence reads: CSVDTSGVGEQYF. This rearrangement joins TRBV29-1 to TRBJ2-7; TCRdb selects TRBD2, and the lack of DNA leaves this call unchecked. Germline CDR1 reads SQVTM; CDR2 reads ANQGSEA. The CDR3 is 13 amino acids.

The chain has TRBV15 and TRBJ2-5; no DNA is available, so the TRBD1 call from TCRdb remains unchecked. CDR3 length: 15 amino acids. Germline V gives CDR1 LNHNV, CDR2 YYDKDF (reference sequence). This chain's CDR3 is CATSRETGVQETQYF.

CDR3 sequence: CASSLGAQGANVLTF. The V and J genes are TRBV5-6 and TRBJ2-6; TCRdb indicates TRBD1, and absent DNA this call remains unverified. The CDR3 consists of 15 residues. Germline-derived CDR1 and CDR2 are SGHDT and YYEEEE.

The rearrangement uses TRBV7-9 and TRBJ1-1; absent DNA, TCRdb's TRBD1 call cannot be checked. Germline V gene data show CDR1 as SEHNR and CDR2 as FQNEAQ (reference sequence). The CDR3 is 13 residues long. This CDR3 is CASSPQGATEAFF. The complete variable domain, with remaining parts taken from reference TRBV7-9 and TRBJ1-1, reads DTGVSQNPRHKITKRGQNVTFRCDPISEHNRLYWYRQTLGQGPEFLTYFQNEAQLEKSRLLSDRFSAERPKGSFSTLEIQRTEQGDSAMYLCASSPQGATEAFFGQGTRLTVV.

The V and J genes are TRBV29-1 and TRBJ2-1; TCRdb's D gene call, TRBD2, goes unchecked for lack of DNA. From germline, CDR1 is SQVTM and CDR2 ANQGSEA. This CDR3 is built from 14 residues. The CDR3 region is CSATSGSSYNEQFF.

The chain couples TRBV28 to TRBJ1-1. The CDR3 contains 14 residues. Germline assignment: CDR1 MDHEN and CDR2 SYDVKM. The CDR3 region is CASSSTQVGTEAFF.

The V call is TRBV5-5, the J call TRBJ2-1; lacking DNA, the TRBD1 call made by TCRdb goes unchecked. CDR1 is SGHKS and CDR2 is YYEKEE in the germline V gene (reference sequence). This CDR3 comprises 12 residues. This chain's CDR3 is CASSLFSGEQFF.

The chain joins TRBV5-1 to TRBJ2-1; TCRdb designates TRBD2, a call that cannot be tested without DNA. The CDR3 has 14 residues. Germline V gives CDR1 SGHRS, CDR2 YFSETQ. CDR3 loop: CASSLGPGPNEQFF.

The rearrangement links TRBV9 to TRBJ1-5; TCRdb reports TRBD1, a call that lacks DNA to check it against. The CDR3 has 16 amino acids. CDR1 and CDR2 from the germline V gene are SGDLS and YYNGEE. The CDR3 loop reads CASSVGGDGDNQPQHF. The whole variable domain, filled in from reference TRBV9 and TRBJ1-5, reads DSGVTQTPKHLITATGQRVTLRCSPRSGDLSVYWYQQSLDQGLQFLIQYYNGEERAKGNILERFSAQQFPDLHSELNLSSLELGDSALYFCASSVGGDGDNQPQHFGDGTRLSIL.

The chain has TRBV4-3 and TRBJ1-1; TCRdb returns TRBD1, unconfirmable since there is no DNA. The CDR3 length is 15 residues. Per the germline V gene, CDR1 is LGHNA and CDR2 is YSLEER. The chain's CDR3 is CASSQVREMNTEAFF.

This sequence joins TRBV24-1 and TRBJ2-5; TCRdb's D call of TRBD1 is untestable without DNA. The CDR3 extends over 16 amino acids. Germline V gives CDR1 KGHDR, CDR2 SFDVKD. CDR3 sequence: CATSDPRDRDWETQYF.

The chain has TRBV29-1 and TRBJ2-5. The CDR3 length is 13 residues. Looked up from germline, CDR1 is SQVTM and CDR2 is ANQGSEA. The chain's CDR3 is CSVEGRSQETQYF. The full variable domain, completed using reference TRBV29-1 and TRBJ2-5, is SAVISQKPSRDICQRGTSLTIQCQVDSQVTMMFWYRQQPGQSLTLIATANQGSEATYESGFVIDKFPISRPNLTFSTLTVSNMSPEDSSIYLCSVEGRSQETQYFGPGTRLLVL.

The V gene is TRBV11-2, the J gene TRBJ2-5; TCRdb designates TRBD2, a call that cannot be tested without DNA. CDR1 and CDR2 from the germline V gene are SGHAT and FQNNGV. The CDR3 length is 15 residues. CDR3 sequence reads: CASSLEPAGKETQYF.

The chain recombines TRBV7-9 with TRBJ1-2; the TCRdb call, TRBD1, lacks DNA for checking. The CDR3 loop spans 13 amino acids. Germline CDR1 and CDR2: SEHNR and FQNEAQ (reference sequence). The CDR3 here is CASSPPHRFGYTF.

The V and J genes are TRBV12-3 or TRBV12-4 and TRBJ2-1; the D gene TCRdb calls, TRBD2, cannot be checked with no DNA. This CDR3 contains 17 residues. CDR3 protein: CASSSGLAGGPEDEQFF.

The V gene is TRBV16, the J gene TRBJ1-1; TCRdb returns TRBD1, unconfirmable since there is no DNA. In germline, CDR1 is KGHSY, CDR2 FQNENV. The CDR3 covers 12 residues. The CDR3 sequence: CASARGNTEAFF.

This chain links TRBV14 with TRBJ2-5; TCRdb calls TRBD2, which cannot be checked without DNA. CDR1 and CDR2 (germline): SGHDN, FVKESK. The CDR3 runs to 15 residues. The CDR3: CASSARQGLQETQYF.